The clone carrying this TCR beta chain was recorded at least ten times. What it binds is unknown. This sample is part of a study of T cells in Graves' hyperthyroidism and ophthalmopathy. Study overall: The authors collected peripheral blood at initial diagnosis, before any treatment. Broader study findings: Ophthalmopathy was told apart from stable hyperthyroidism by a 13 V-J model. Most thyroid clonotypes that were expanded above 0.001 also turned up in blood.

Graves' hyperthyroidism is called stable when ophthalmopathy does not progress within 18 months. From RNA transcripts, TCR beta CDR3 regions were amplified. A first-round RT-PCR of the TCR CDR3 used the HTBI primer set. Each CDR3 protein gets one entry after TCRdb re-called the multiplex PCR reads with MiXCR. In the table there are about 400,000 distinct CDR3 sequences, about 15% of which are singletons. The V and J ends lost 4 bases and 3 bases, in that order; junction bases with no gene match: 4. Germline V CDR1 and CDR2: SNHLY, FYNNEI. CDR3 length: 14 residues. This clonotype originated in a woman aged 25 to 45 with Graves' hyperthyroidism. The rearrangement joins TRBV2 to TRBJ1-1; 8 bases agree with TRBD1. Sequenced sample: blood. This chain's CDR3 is CASSGNRGYTEAFF. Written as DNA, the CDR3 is TGTGCCAGCAGTGGGAACAGGGGGTACACTGAAGCTTTCTTT.